Listed below are T cell receptor beta chains from one sample, sequenced in a study of control samples from healthy donors and cancer patients. Using immunoSEQ multiplex PCR, the repertoire was profiled, and TCRdb retains in-frame clones only, with some absent. The table includes 120,000 to 150,000 clones, approximately 91% detected once. The sample taken for sequencing was blood. These receptors all stem from a man under 40 in good health. CDR3s include the opening cysteine and the closing phenylalanine or tryptophan. The D gene is left open where the match is weak. Some rows have no size entry. The others give once, few or many, or a class for an expanded clone.

d_call | j_call | v_call | cdr3_length | clone_size | cdr3_aa | cdr3_nt
NA | TRBJ1-1 | TRBV6-6 | 13 | NA | CASRPGPNTEAFF | TGTGCCAGCAGACCAGGGCCGAACACTGAAGCTTTCTTT
NA | TRBJ1-3 | TRBV28 | 16 | NA | CASSLIGVSSGNTIYF | TGTGCCAGCAGTTTAATAGGGGTGAGCTCTGGAAACACCATATATTTT
NA | TRBJ2-2 | TRBV5-1 | 15 | once | CASSSEAGGAGELFF | TGCGCCAGCTCGTCTGAAGCAGGGGGGGCCGGGGAGCTGTTTTTT
NA | TRBJ1-2 | TRBV5-1 | 13 | NA | CASSLVLGNGYTF | TGCGCCAGCAGCTTGGTTTTGGGGAATGGCTACACCTTC
NA | TRBJ2-7 | TRBV25-1 | 13 | NA | CASSESRLREQYF | TGTGCCAGCAGTGAATCCCGGTTACGAGAGCAGTACTTC
TRBD2 | TRBJ2-1 | TRBV10-3 | 15 | once | CAIRASGGAGNEQFF | TGTGCCATCAGGGCTAGCGGGGGGGCAGGCAATGAGCAGTTCTTC
TRBD1 | TRBJ1-2 | TRBV6-4 | 13 | once | CASSSGTGLGYTF | TGTGCCAGCAGCTCCGGGACAGGGCTTGGCTACACCTTC
TRBD2 | TRBJ2-3 | TRBV3-1/TRBV3-2 | 16 | once | CASSQPSGGSADTQYF | TGTGCCAGCAGCCAACCTAGCGGGGGCAGTGCCGATACGCAGTATTTT
TRBD1 | TRBJ2-7 | TRBV3-1/TRBV3-2 | 17 | NA | CASSQFRQGAIIYEQYF | TGTGCCAGCAGCCAATTTAGACAGGGGGCAATCATCTACGAGCAGTACTTC
TRBD2 | TRBJ2-3 | TRBV5-1 | 17 | once | CASSFSGTSGGAGTQYF | TGCGCCAGCAGCTTCTCCGGGACTAGCGGGGGGGCAGGTACGCAGTATTTT
TRBD1 | TRBJ1-1 | TRBV4-1 | 15 | NA | CASSQEQGANTEAFF | TGCGCCAGCAGCCAAGAACAGGGGGCAAACACTGAAGCTTTCTTT
TRBD2 | TRBJ2-1 | TRBV7-3 | 16 | NA | CASSKHGGASYNEQFF | TGTGCCAGCAGCAAGCACGGGGGGGCCTCCTACAATGAGCAGTTCTTC
NA | TRBJ2-2 | TRBV7-9 | 16 | NA | CASSSPVGTNTGELFF | TGTGCCAGCAGCTCACCCGTAGGGACGAACACCGGGGAGCTGTTTTTT
TRBD1 | TRBJ1-2 | TRBV19 | 13 | NA | CASTRGPTYGYTF | TGTGCCAGCACCAGGGGGCCGACTTATGGCTACACCTTC
TRBD1 | TRBJ1-1 | TRBV4-1 | 14 | NA | CASSPREGAAEAFF | TGCGCCAGCAGCCCGCGGGAGGGGGCAGCCGAAGCTTTCTTT
NA | TRBJ2-7 | TRBV4-1 | 13 | NA | CASSQDSGYEQYF | TGCGCCAGCAGCCAAGATAGTGGATACGAGCAGTACTTC
NA | TRBJ2-6 | TRBV29-1 | 13 | NA | CSVGVSGANVLTF | TGCAGCGTTGGGGTCTCTGGGGCCAACGTCCTGACTTTC
TRBD1 | TRBJ1-1 | TRBV7-2 | 13 | NA | CASSSDRGTEAFF | TGTGCCAGCAGTTCGGACAGGGGGACTGAAGCTTTCTTT
NA | TRBJ2-7 | TRBV21-1 | 16 | NA | CASSKALTDVSYEQYF | TGTGCCAGCAGCAAAGCGTTGACAGACGTGTCCTACGAGCAGTACTTC
TRBD1 | TRBJ2-6 | TRBV28 | 15 | NA | CASSNRGPGANVLTF | TGTGCCAGCAGTAACAGGGGTCCTGGGGCCAACGTCCTGACTTTC
NA | TRBJ1-5 | TRBV27 | 13 | NA | CASSPSRSQPQHF | TGTGCCAGCAGTCCTTCGAGGAGTCAGCCCCAGCATTTT
NA | TRBJ1-2 | TRBV24-1 | 14 | NA | CATSDPGKEYGYTF | TGTGCCACCAGTGATCCAGGGAAGGAGTATGGCTACACCTTC
NA | TRBJ2-2 | TRBV7-2 | 12 | NA | CASSSWAGELFF | TGTGCCAGCAGCTCATGGGCCGGGGAGCTGTTTTTT
TRBD1 | TRBJ1-1 | TRBV25-1 | 12 | NA | CASSTGGAEAFF | TGTGCCAGCAGCACAGGGGGGGCTGAAGCTTTCTTT
NA | TRBJ2-7 | TRBV6-5 | 13 | NA | CASSDTGSYEQYF | TGTGCCAGCAGCGACACAGGGAGCTACGAGCAGTACTTC
NA | TRBJ1-1 | TRBV11-3 | 13 | NA | CASSLLGGTEAFF | TGTGCCAGCAGCTTATTGGGGGGGACTGAAGCTTTCTTT
TRBD1 | TRBJ1-2 | TRBV20-1 | 13 | NA | CSASPRTGYGYTF | TGCAGTGCTAGTCCCCGGACAGGGTATGGCTACACCTTC
NA | TRBJ1-2 | TRBV9 | 13 | once | CASSAPQGLGYTF | TGTGCCAGCAGCGCCCCTCAGGGTCTTGGCTACACCTTC
NA | TRBJ1-2 | TRBV19 | 10 | NA | CASTKKVVTF | TGTGCCAGTACCAAGAAGGTAGTCACCTTC
NA | TRBJ1-6 | TRBV30 | 14 | once | CAWSEIGFNSPLHF | TGTGCCTGGAGTGAGATAGGGTTTAATTCACCCCTCCACTTT
NA | TRBJ1-4 | TRBV6-6 | 11 | NA | CASKAGEKLFF | TGTGCCAGCAAGGCTGGTGAAAAACTGTTTTTT
TRBD1 | TRBJ1-2 | TRBV12-3/TRBV12-4 | 13 | NA | CARFRGREHGYTF | TGTGCCCGATTCAGGGGGCGCGAGCATGGCTACACCTTC
NA | TRBJ2-2 | TRBV14 | 16 | NA | CASRATRPTNTGELFF | TGTGCCAGCAGAGCTACTAGACCCACGAACACCGGGGAGCTGTTTTTT